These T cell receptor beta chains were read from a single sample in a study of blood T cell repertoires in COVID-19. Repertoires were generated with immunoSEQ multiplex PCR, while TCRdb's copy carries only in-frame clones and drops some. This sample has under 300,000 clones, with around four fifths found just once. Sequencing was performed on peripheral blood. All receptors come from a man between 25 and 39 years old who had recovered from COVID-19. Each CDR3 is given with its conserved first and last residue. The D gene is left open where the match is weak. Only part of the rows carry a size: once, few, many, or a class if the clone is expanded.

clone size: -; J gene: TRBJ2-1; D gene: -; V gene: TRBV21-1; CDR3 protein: CASSVASGEFNEQFF; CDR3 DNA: TGTGCCAGCAGCGTCGCTAGCGGGGAGTTCAATGAGCAGTTCTTC
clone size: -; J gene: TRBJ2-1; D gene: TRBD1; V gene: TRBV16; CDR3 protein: CASSLGQGASEQFF; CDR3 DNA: TGTGCCAGCAGCCTAGGACAGGGTGCCTCCGAGCAGTTCTTC
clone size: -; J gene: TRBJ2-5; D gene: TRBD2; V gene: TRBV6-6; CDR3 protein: CASSQFPAGGTQETQYF; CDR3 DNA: TGTGCCAGCAGTCAGTTTCCAGCGGGGGGGACACAAGAGACCCAGTACTTC
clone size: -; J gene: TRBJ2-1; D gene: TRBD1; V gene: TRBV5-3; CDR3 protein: CARSPSGTGHIVPYNEQFF; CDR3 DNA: TGTGCCAGAAGCCCTTCCGGGACAGGACATATAGTTCCCTACAATGAGCAGTTCTTC
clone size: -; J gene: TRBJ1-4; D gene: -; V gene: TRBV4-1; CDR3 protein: CASRALGNEKLFF; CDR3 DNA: TGCGCCAGCAGAGCCCTTGGTAATGAAAAACTGTTTTTT
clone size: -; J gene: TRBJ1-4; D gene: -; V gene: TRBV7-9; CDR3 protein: CASGDAGRANEKLFF; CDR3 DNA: TGTGCCAGCGGTGATGCGGGGCGGGCTAATGAAAAACTGTTTTTT
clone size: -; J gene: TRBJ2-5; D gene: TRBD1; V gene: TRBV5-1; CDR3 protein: CASSLAGGIEETQYF; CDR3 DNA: TGCGCCAGCAGCTTGGCAGGGGGCATCGAAGAGACCCAGTACTTC
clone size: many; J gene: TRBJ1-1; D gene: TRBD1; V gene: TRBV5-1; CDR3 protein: CASSLIVRDRGPHTEAFF; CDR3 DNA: TGCGCCAGCAGCTTGATAGTGAGGGACAGGGGGCCCCACACTGAAGCTTTCTTT
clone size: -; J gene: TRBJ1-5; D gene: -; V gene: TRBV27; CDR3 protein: CASSQTSPYSGKIGNQPQHF; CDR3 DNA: TGTGCCAGCAGTCAGACTAGCCCCTATTCGGGGAAGATTGGCAATCAGCCCCAGCATTTT
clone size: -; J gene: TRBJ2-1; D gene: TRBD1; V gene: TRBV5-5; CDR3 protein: CASSFNPGGSYNEQFF; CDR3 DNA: TGTGCCAGCAGCTTTAACCCAGGGGGCAGCTACAATGAGCAGTTCTTC
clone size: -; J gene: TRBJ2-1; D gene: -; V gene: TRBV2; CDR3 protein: CASSDMGGDEQFF; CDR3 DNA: TGTGCCAGCAGTGATATGGGGGGAGATGAGCAGTTCTTC
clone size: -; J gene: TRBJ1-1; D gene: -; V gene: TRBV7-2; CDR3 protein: CASSLVRIRDTEAFF; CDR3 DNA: TGTGCCAGCAGCTTAGTTAGGATCAGGGACACTGAAGCTTTCTTT
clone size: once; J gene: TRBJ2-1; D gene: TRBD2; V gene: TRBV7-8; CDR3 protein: CASSLGGGSYNEQFF; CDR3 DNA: TGTGCCAGCAGCTTGGGCGGGGGAAGCTACAATGAGCAGTTCTTC
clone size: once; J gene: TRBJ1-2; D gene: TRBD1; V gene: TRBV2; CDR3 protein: CASRMPGGGYTF; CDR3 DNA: TGTGCCAGCAGGATGCCAGGGGGTGGCTACACCTTC
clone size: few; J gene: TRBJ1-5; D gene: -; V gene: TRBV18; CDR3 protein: CASSPDSSGNQPQHF; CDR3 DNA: TGTGCCAGCTCACCCGACAGTTCAGGCAATCAGCCCCAGCATTTT
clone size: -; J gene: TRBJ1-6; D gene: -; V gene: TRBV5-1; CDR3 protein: CASSPDSQNSPLHF; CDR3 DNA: TGCGCCAGCAGCCCGGACAGCCAAAATTCACCCCTCCACTTT
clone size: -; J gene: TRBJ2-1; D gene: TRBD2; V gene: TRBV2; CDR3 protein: CASSDDGGANTEQFF; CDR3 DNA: TGTGCCAGCAGCGATGACGGGGGGGCTAACACTGAGCAGTTCTTC
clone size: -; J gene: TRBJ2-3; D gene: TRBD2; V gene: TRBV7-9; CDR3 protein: CASSPGGGLPDTQYF; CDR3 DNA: TGTGCCAGCAGCCCCGGGGGGGGACTTCCAGATACGCAGTATTTT
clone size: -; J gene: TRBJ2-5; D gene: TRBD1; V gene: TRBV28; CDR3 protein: CASSLGGQGVETQYF; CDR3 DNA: TGTGCCAGCAGTTTAGGTGGACAGGGGGTAGAGACCCAGTACTTC
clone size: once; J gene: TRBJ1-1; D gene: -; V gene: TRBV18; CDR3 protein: CASSEQGTTEAFF; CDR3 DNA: TGTGCCAGCTCAGAACAGGGTACAACTGAAGCTTTCTTT
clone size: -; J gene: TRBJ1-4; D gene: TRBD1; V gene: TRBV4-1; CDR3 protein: CASSQERVLGTGGDPNEKLFF; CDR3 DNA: TGCGCCAGCAGCCAAGAACGAGTATTGGGGACAGGGGGCGACCCGAATGAAAAACTGTTTTTT
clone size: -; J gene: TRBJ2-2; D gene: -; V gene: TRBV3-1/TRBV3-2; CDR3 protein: CASSPSTGELFF; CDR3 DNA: TGTGCCAGCAGCCCTTCCACCGGGGAGCTGTTTTTT
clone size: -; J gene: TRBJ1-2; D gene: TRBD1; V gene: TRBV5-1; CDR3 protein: CASSSGTGGLGGYTF; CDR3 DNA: TGCGCCAGCAGCTCAGGGACAGGGGGCTTAGGTGGCTACACCTTC
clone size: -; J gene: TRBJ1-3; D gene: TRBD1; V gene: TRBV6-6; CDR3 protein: CASSRTIGQGSGNTIYF; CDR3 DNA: TGTGCCAGCAGTCGAACTATTGGACAGGGATCTGGAAACACCATATATTTT
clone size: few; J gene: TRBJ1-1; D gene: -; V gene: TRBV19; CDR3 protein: CASSIPGGGTEAFF; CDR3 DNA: TGTGCCAGTAGTATCCCGGGAGGCGGCACTGAAGCTTTCTTT
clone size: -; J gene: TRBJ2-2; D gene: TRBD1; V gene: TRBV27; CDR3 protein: CASRPYRGSNTGELFF; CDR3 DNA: TGTGCCAGCAGACCCTACAGGGGGTCGAACACCGGGGAGCTGTTTTTT
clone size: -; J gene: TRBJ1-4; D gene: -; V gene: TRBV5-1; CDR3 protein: CASSFAGHETNEKLFF; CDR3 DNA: TGCGCCAGCAGCTTTGCAGGGCACGAAACTAATGAAAAACTGTTTTTT
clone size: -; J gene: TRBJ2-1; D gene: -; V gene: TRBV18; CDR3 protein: CASSPPNTGSYNEQFF; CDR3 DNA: TGTGCCAGCTCACCACCTAATACAGGTTCCTACAATGAGCAGTTCTTC
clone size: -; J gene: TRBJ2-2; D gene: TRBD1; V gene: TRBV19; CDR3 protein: CASSASGGKSTGELFF; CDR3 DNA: TGTGCCAGTAGTGCCTCAGGGGGCAAGTCGACCGGGGAGCTGTTTTTT
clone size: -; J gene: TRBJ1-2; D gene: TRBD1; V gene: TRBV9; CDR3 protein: CASSVEGTGGVNYGYTF; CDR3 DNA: TGTGCCAGCAGCGTAGAAGGGACAGGGGGAGTTAACTATGGCTACACCTTC
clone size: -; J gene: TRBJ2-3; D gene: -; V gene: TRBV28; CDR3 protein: CASSPGPGGTDTQYF; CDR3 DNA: TGTGCCAGCAGCCCGGGGCCAGGGGGCACAGATACGCAGTATTTT
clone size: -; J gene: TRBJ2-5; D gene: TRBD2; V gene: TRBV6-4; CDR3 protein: CASSDWEGETQYF; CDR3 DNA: TGTGCCAGCAGTGACTGGGAGGGGGAGACCCAGTACTTC
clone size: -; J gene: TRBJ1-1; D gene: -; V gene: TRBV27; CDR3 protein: CATNPGWGGEAFF; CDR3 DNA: TGTGCCACCAACCCGGGCTGGGGGGGGGAAGCTTTCTTT
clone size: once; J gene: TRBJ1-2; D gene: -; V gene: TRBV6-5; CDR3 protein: CASLRGYLGGYTF; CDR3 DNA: TGTGCCAGTCTTAGGGGGTATTTAGGTGGCTACACCTTC
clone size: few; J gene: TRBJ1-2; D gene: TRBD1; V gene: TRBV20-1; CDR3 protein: CSIDRGPGYTF; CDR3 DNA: TGCAGTATAGACAGGGGGCCTGGCTACACCTTC
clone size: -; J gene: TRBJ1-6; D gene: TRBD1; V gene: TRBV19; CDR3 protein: CASSGTAYNSPLHF; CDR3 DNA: TGTGCCAGTAGCGGGACAGCGTATAATTCACCCCTCCACTTT
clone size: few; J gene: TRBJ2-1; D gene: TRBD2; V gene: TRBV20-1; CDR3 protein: CSASGVERGIYNEQFF; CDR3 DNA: TGCAGTGCTAGTGGTGTGGAGCGGGGGATCTACAATGAGCAGTTCTTC
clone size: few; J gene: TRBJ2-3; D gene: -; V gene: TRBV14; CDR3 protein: CASSQEFPQGKYF; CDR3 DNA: TGTGCCAGCAGCCAAGAATTCCCACAGGGCAAGTATTTT
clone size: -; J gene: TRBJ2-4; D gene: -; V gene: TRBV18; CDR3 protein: CASSTGENIQYF; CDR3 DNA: TGTGCCAGCTCAACGGGGGAAAACATTCAGTACTTC
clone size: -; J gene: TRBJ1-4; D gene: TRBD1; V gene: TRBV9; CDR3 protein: CASSPEQGTREKLFF; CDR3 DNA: TGTGCCAGCAGCCCAGAACAGGGGACGAGAGAAAAACTGTTTTTT
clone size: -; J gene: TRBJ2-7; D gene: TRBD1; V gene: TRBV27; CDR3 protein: CASSLGTGPTYEQYF; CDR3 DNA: TGTGCCAGCAGTTTGGGGACAGGGCCCACCTACGAGCAGTACTTC
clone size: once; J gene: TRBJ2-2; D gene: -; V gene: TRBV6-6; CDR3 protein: CASGAGELFF; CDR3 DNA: TGTGCCAGCGGGGCGGGGGAGCTGTTTTTT